A single sample gave rise to the 10 T cell receptor beta chains below, sequenced in a study of graft-versus-host responses after intestinal transplantation. The data were produced by immunoSEQ multiplex PCR, yet TCRdb's version contains in-frame clones alone and is incomplete. This table holds about 83,000 clones, around nine tenths found once. The antigens these receptors bind are not known. Sample: unstimulated CD4+ T cells sorted from spleen or lymph node cells, taken before intestinal transplant. The receptors stem from a human donor who received an intestinal transplant.

This clone was seen only once. DNA of the CDR3: TGTGCCAGCAGCGCTAACTACGAGCAGTACTTC. This codes for CASSANYEQYF. The chain is built from TRBV11-2 and TRBJ2-7; D is unresolved. The V gene's germline CDR1 is SGHAT and CDR2 FQNNGV. The V gene lost 5 bases and the J gene lost 3 bases, with 5 bases spanning the gap. The CDR3 length is 11 residues.

The genes are TRBV7-8 and TRBJ2-5, with D perhaps matching TRBD2 (5 bases). The CDR3 extends over 15 amino acids. Trimming removed 3 bases at V and 0 bases at J, with 11 bases between. Germline V lookup: CDR1 SGHVS, CDR2 FQNEAQ. This chain's CDR3 is CASSFGRAYQETQYF. CDR3 nucleotide sequence: TGTGCCAGCAGCTTTGGGCGGGCGTACCAAGAGACCCAGTACTTC.

This chain uses TRBV6-1 with TRBJ2-3; D gene ambiguous. The germline gives CDR1 MNHNS, CDR2 SASEGT. V was trimmed by 6 bases and J by 4 bases, leaving 14 bases between them. CDR3 length: 14 residues. CDR3 loop: CASRRSPTADTQYF. CDR3 sequence (DNA): TGTGCCAGCAGAAGAAGCCCTACGGCAGATACGCAGTATTTT.

V usage is TRBV7-6 and J usage is TRBJ2-7; 9 bases map to TRBD1. With 4 bases clipped from V and 6 bases from J, the junction kept 7 bases outside the gene matches. The CDR3 has 14 residues. The germline V gene encodes CDR1 SGHVS and CDR2 FNYEAQ. The CDR3 DNA sequence: TGTGCCAGCAGCTCCGGACAGGGGTCCAGCGAGCAGTACTTC. Protein sequence: CASSSGQGSSEQYF.

The chain is built from TRBV4-1 and TRBJ1-1, with D possibly being TRBD1 (6 bases). The CDR3 totals 17 residues. Trimming took off 1 base at V and 6 bases at J, with 21 bases between the two ends. The germline gives CDR1 MGHRA, CDR2 YSYEKL. The CDR3 sequence: CASSQGPIRGIKAEAFF. In nucleotides, the CDR3 is TGCGCCAGCAGCCAAGGCCCGATCAGGGGAATTAAGGCTGAAGCTTTCTTT.

The chain carries TRBV10-2 and TRBJ1-1; 11 positions match TRBD1. Germline loops: CDR1 WSHSY, CDR2 SAAADI. With V trimmed by 4 bases and J by 12 bases, 7 bases remained unmatched. This CDR3 comprises 13 residues. The CDR3 DNA follows: TGCGCCAGCAGTGCCCGGACAGGGGGCGCAACTTTCTTT. This gives the protein CASSARTGGATFF.

V is TRBV1 and J is TRBJ2-1; the table calls TRBD2, which could not be checked here. TRBV1 is noted as a pseudogene. CDR3 length: 15 residues. The CDR3 spells CTSSGLAGGNNEQFF. The CDR3 DNA follows: TGCACCAGCAGCGGACTAGCGGGAGGGAACAATGAGCAGTTCTTC.

This chain links TRBV4-2 with TRBJ2-3; D might be TRBD2 (6 bases). V lost 0 bases and J 0 bases, leaving 13 bases between the germline ends. This CDR3 region has 17 residues. CDR1 is LGHNA and CDR2 is YNFKEQ in the germline V gene. The CDR3 region has the DNA TGTGCCAGCAGCCAAGATGGGGCGGGGTCTAGCACAGATACGCAGTATTTT. It yields the protein CASSQDGAGSSTDTQYF.

The V call is TRBV9, the J call TRBJ2-3; TRBD2 might be the D (5 bases). V lost 2 bases to trimming and J lost 2 bases, with 12 bases between them. The CDR3 is 15 residues long. Germline loops: CDR1 SGDLS, CDR2 YYNGEE. CDR3: CASSVGLGITDTQYF. The CDR3 bases are TGTGCCAGCAGCGTCGGACTGGGAATCACAGATACGCAGTATTTT.

This clone was observed a few times. The rearrangement links TRBV6-1 to TRBJ1-3, with 9 nucleotides matching TRBD1. The length of the CDR3 is 16 residues. J gave up 2 bases and V 3 bases, and 5 bases lay outside the gene matches. Per germline, CDR1 MNHNS and CDR2 SASEGT. CDR3 nucleotides: TGTGCCAGCAGTGATCGGGACAGGGTTACTGGAAACACCATATATTTT. Amino acids: CASSDRDRVTGNTIYF.